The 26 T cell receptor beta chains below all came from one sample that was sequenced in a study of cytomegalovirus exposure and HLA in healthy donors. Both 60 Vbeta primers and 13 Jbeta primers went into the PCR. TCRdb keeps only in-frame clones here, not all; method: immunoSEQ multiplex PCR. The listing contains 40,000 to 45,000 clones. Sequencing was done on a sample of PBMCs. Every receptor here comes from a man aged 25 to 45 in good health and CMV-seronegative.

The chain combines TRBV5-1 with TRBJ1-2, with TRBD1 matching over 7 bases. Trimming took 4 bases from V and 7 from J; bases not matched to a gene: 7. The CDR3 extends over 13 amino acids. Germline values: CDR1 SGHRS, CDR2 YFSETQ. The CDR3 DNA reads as TGCGCCAGCAGCCCGGAGGGGGCAGGTGGCTACACCTTC. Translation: CASSPEGAGGYTF.

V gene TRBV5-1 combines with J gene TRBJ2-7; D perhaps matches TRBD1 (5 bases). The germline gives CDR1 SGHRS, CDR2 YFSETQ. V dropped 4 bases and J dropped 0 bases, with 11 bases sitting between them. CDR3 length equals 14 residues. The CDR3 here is CASSPGHSSYEQYF. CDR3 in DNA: TGCGCCAGCAGCCCTGGACATAGCTCCTACGAGCAGTACTTC. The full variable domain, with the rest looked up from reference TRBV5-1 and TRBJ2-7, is KAGVTQTPRYLIKTRGQQVTLSCSPISGHRSVSWYQQTPGQGLQFLFEYFSETQRNKGNFPGRFSGRQFSNSRSEMNVSTLELGDSALYLCASSPGHSSYEQYFGPGTRLTVT.

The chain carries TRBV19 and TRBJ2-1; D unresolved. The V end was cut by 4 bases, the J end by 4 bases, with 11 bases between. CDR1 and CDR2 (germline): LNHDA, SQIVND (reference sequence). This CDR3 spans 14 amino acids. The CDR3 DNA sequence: TGTGCCAGTAGTAAGCCCCATGGTTACAATGAGCAGTTCTTC. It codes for CASSKPHGYNEQFF.

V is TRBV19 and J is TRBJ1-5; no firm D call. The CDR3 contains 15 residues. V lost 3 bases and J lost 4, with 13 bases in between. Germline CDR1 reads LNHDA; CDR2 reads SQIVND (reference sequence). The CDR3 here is CASSIETGSNQPQHF. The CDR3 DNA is TGTGCCAGTAGTATTGAAACCGGGTCAAATCAGCCCCAGCATTTT.

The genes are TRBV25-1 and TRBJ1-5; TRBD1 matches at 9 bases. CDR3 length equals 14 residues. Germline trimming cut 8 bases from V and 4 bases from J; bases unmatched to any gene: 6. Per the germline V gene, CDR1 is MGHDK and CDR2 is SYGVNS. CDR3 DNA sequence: TGTGCCAGCTCCGGGACAGGGCTAAATCAGCCCCAGCATTTT. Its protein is CASSGTGLNQPQHF.

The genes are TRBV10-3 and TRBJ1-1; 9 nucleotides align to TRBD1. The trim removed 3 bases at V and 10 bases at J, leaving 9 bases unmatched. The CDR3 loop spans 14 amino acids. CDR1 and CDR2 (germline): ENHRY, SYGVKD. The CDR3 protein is CAISERGQGSRAFF. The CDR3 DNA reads TGTGCCATCAGTGAACGGGGACAGGGATCTCGAGCTTTCTTT.

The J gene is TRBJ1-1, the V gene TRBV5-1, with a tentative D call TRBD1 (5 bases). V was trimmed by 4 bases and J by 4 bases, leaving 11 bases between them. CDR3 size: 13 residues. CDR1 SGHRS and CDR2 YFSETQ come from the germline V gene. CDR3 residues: CASSREGSTEAFF. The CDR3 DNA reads TGCGCCAGCAGCCGGGAGGGGAGCACTGAAGCTTTCTTT.

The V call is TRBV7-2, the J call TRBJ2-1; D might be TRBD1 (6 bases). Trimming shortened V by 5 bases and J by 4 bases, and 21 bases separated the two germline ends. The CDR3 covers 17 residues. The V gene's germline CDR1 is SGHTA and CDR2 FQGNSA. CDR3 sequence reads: CASSGTGTYLIYNEQFF. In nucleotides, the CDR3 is TGTGCCAGCAGCGGCACAGGGACCTACCTGATATACAATGAGCAGTTCTTC.

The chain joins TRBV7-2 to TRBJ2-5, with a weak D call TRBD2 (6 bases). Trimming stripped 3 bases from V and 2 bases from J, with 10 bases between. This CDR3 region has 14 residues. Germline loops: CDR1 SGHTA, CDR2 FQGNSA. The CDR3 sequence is CASSFVGRQETQYF. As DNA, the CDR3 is TGTGCCAGCAGCTTCGTCGGGAGACAAGAGACCCAGTACTTC.

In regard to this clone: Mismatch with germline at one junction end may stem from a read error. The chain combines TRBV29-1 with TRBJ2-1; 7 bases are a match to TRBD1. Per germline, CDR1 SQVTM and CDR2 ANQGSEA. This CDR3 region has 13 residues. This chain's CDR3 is CSADRTSDNEQFF. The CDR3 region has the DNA TGCAGCGCGGACAGGACCTCCGACAATGAGCAGTTCTTC.

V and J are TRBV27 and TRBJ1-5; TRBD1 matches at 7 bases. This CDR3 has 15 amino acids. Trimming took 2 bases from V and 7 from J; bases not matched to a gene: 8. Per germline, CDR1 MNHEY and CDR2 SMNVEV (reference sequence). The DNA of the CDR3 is TGTGCCAGCAGTTTAGCCGCAGGGGGACGGCAGCCCCAGCATTTT. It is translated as CASSLAAGGRQPQHF.

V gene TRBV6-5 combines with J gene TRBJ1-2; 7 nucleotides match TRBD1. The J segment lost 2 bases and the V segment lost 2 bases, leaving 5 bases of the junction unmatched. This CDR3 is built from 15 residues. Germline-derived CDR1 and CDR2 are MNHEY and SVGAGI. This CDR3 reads CASSYGTEGNYGYTF. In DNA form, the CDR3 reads TGTGCCAGCAGTTACGGGACAGAAGGAAACTATGGCTACACCTTC.

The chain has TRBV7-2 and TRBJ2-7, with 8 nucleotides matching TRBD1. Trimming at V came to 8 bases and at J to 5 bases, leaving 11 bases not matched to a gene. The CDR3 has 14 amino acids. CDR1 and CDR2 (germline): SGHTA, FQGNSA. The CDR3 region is CASGSRDRHHEQYF. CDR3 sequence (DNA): TGTGCCAGCGGAAGCCGGGACAGGCACCACGAGCAGTACTTC. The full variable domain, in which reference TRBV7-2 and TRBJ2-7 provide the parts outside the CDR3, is GAGVSQSPSNKVTEKGKDVELRCDPISGHTALYWYRQSLGQGLEFLIYFQGNSAPDKSGLPSDRFSAERTGGSVSTLTIQRTQQEDSAVYLCASGSRDRHHEQYFGPGTRLTVT.

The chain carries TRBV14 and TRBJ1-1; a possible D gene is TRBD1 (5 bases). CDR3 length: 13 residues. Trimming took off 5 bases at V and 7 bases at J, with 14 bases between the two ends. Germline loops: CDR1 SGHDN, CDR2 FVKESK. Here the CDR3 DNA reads TGTGCCAGCAGCGACCGCAGGGCTAGTGAAGCTTTCTTT. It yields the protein CASSDRRASEAFF.

The CDR3 bases are TGTGCCAGCAGTAGGACAGGGGGCGAGCAGTACTTC. Encoded protein: CASSRTGGEQYF. The chain uses TRBV6-5 and TRBJ2-7; 10 nucleotides line up with TRBD1. V shed 5 bases, J shed 6 bases, and the junction held 1 base outside the gene matches. The CDR3 totals 12 residues. The germline V gene encodes CDR1 MNHEY and CDR2 SVGAGI.

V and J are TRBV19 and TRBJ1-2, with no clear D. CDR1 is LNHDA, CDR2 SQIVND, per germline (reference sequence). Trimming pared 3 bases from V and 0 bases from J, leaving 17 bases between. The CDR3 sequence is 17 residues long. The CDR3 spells CASSITPRPVSNYGYTF. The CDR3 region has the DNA TGTGCCAGTAGTATCACCCCCCGCCCAGTGTCTAACTATGGCTACACCTTC.

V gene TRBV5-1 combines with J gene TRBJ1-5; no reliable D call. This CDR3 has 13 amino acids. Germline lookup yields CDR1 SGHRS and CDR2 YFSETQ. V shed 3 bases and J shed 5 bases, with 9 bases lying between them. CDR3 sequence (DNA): TGCGCCAGCAGCTCCGAGGGAGATCAGCCCCAGCATTTT. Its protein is CASSSEGDQPQHF.

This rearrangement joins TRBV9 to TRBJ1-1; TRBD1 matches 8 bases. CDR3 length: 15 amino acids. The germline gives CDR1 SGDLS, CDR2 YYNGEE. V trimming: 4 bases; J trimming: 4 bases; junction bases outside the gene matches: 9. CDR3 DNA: TGTGCCAGCAGCCTCGAATTTACAGGGGGCACTGAAGCTTTCTTT. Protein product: CASSLEFTGGTEAFF. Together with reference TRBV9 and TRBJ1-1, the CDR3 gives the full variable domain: DSGVTQTPKHLITATGQRVTLRCSPRSGDLSVYWYQQSLDQGLQFLIQYYNGEERAKGNILERFSAQQFPDLHSELNLSSLELGDSALYFCASSLEFTGGTEAFFGQGTRLTVV.

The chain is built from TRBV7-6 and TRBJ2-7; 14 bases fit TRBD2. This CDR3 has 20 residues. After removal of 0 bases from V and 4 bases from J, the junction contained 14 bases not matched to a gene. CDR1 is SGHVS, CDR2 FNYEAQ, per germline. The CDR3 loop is CASSLAPVSRTSGRSYEQYF. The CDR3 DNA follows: TGTGCCAGCAGCTTAGCCCCGGTTAGCCGGACTAGCGGGAGGTCTTACGAGCAGTACTTC.

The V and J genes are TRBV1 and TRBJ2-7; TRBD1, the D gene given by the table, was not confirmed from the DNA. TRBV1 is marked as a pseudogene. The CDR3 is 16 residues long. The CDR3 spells CTSSQSGGRASYEQYF. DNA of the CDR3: TGCACCAGCAGCCAATCAGGTGGCAGGGCCTCCTACGAGCAGTACTTC.

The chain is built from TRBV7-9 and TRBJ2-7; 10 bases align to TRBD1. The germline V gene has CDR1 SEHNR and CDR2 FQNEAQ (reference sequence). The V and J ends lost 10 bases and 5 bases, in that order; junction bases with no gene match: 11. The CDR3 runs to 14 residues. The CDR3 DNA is TGTGCCACCCTCAGTGGGACAGGGGACCACGAGCAGTACTTC. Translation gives CATLSGTGDHEQYF. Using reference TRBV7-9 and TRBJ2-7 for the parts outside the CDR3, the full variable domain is DTGVSQNPRHKITKRGQNVTFRCDPISEHNRLYWYRQTLGQGPEFLTYFQNEAQLEKSRLLSDRFSAERPKGSFSTLEIQRTEQGDSAMYLCATLSGTGDHEQYFGPGTRLTVT.

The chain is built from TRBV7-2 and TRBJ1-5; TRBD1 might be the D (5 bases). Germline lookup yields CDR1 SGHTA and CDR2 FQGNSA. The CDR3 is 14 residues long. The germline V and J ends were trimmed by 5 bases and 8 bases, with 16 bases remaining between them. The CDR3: CASSPGGGIKPQHF. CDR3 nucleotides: TGTGCCAGCAGCCCCGGGGGGGGAATCAAGCCCCAGCATTTT.

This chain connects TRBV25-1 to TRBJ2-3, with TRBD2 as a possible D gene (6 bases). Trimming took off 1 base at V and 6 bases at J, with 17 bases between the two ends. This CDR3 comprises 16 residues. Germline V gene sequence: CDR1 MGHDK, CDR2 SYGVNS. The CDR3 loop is CASSESLVGGVDTQYF. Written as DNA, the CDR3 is TGTGCCAGCAGTGAATCCCTCGTAGGAGGGGTCGATACGCAGTATTTT.

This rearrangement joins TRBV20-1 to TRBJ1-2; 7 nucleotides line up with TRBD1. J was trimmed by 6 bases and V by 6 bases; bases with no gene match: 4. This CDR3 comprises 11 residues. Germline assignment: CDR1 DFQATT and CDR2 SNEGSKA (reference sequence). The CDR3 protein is CSAPGGNGYTF. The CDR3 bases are TGCAGTGCGCCAGGGGGGAATGGCTACACCTTC.

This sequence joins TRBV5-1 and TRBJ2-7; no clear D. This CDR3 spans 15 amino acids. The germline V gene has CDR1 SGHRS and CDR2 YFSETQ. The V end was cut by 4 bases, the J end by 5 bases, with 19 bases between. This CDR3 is CASSTSADPRDEQYF. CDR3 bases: TGCGCCAGCAGCACCAGCGCTGACCCTCGGGACGAGCAGTACTTC.

CDR3 loop: CASGLTSGGGEQFF. The CDR3 bases are TGTGCTAGTGGTTTGACCTCGGGCGGGGGGGAGCAGTTCTTC. The chain uses TRBV12-5 and TRBJ2-1, with TRBD2 identical over 8 bases. CDR1 is LGHNT and CDR2 is FRNRAP in the germline V gene. The ends lost 2 bases at V and 10 bases at J; junction bases unmatched: 7. This CDR3 is 14 amino acids long.